The 6 T cell receptor beta chains reported below all come from one sample, sequenced in a study of T-cell memory formation after mild COVID-19. TCRdb re-analysed the 5' RACE reads in MiXCR, keeping a single row per CDR3 protein. This table holds approximately 500,000 distinct CDR3 sequences, around 27% found once. The sequenced sample consisted of PBMCs or a T cell subset sorted from them (not recorded which). These receptors all come from an adult woman who had mild COVID-19 (a few samples of this study predate the infection). Cell type and time point are not known.

This clonotype was detected many times. This chain joins TRBV2 and TRBJ2-2, with 8 bases matching TRBD1. This CDR3 is 14 amino acids long. The trim removed 3 bases at V and 11 bases at J, leaving 8 bases unmatched. Germline CDR1 is SNHLY and CDR2 is FYNNEI. The CDR3 protein is CASSDSGGFGELFF. CDR3 bases: TGTGCCAGCAGTGACTCAGGGGGCTTCGGTGAGCTGTTTTTT.

The chain joins TRBV29-1 to TRBJ2-2; D gene ambiguous. CDR3 length: 13 amino acids. The germline V gene has CDR1 SQVTM and CDR2 ANQGSEA. Trimming stripped 7 bases from V and 0 bases from J, with 9 bases between. CDR3 sequence: CSALPTNTGELFF. The CDR3 bases are TGCAGCGCCCTCCCGACGAACACCGGGGAGCTGTTTTTT.

This chain links TRBV6-4 with TRBJ2-3, with D possibly TRBD2 on 6 matching bases. Trimming took off 7 bases at V and 8 bases at J, with 7 bases between the two ends. This CDR3 spans 10 amino acids. From germline, CDR1 is MRHNA and CDR2 SNTAGT. The CDR3 is CASTAGTQYF. As DNA, the CDR3 is TGTGCCAGCACAGCGGGTACGCAGTATTTT.

V gene TRBV9 combines with J gene TRBJ2-7, with D perhaps matching TRBD1 (5 bases). Trimming cost V 2 bases and J 0 bases, with 12 bases left between them. The length of the CDR3 is 15 residues. Germline CDR1 and CDR2: SGDLS and YYNGEE. CDR3 loop: CASSVQGIGSYEQYF. CDR3 sequence (DNA): TGTGCCAGCAGCGTCCAGGGAATTGGCTCCTACGAGCAGTACTTC.

The V call is TRBV12-3 or TRBV12-4, the J call TRBJ2-5; TRBD1 agrees at 9 bases. The CDR3 is made up of 15 amino acids. J lost 5 bases, V lost 7 bases, and 11 bases had no gene match. CDR3 region: CASTWQQGAGETQYF. CDR3 coding DNA: TGTGCCAGCACCTGGCAACAGGGGGCCGGCGAGACCCAGTACTTC.

The chain is built from TRBV11-3 and TRBJ2-3, with D perhaps given as TRBD1 or TRBD2 (6 bases each). Germline values: CDR1 SGHNT, CDR2 YENEEA. Trimming shortened V by 5 bases and J by 2 bases, and 11 bases separated the two germline ends. The CDR3 consists of 14 residues. The CDR3 DNA sequence: TGTGCCAGCAGCGAGGAGGGGGACACAGATACGCAGTATTTT. This translates into CASSEEGDTDTQYF.